Below, one TCR gamma chain is given with its context. The antigen remains undetermined. It is unclear where the CDR3 begins or ends on the DNA, so no DNA is shown, and the CDR3 is as TCRdb lists it. This entry comes from a study of gamma delta lymphoproliferative disorders and STAT genes. Study details: The LymphoTrack Dx TCRG Assay amplified gamma chains from at least 50 ng of genomic DNA. Study-level results: Patient gamma repertoires clustered apart from healthy controls; delta did not. Nearly all major patient gamma and delta clonotypes were public. Low-frequency NGS calls may be less specific; leukemic clone sharing needs confirmation.

The receptor sequences were amplified from genomic DNA of peripheral blood mononuclear cells. The CDR3 sequence runs 22 residues, both termini included. The germline V gene has CDR1 EGSTGY and CDR2 YDSYTSSV. TCRdb re-called the multiplex PCR reads through CATT. The sample yields fewer than 600 gamma-chain clones, 29% seen once. This receptor was taken from a human donor in good health. The sequencing sample was made of blood. A V gene of TRGV4 was called, but no J gene was assigned. Here the CDR3 reads CATWERGGLRNSLKNLAVEQHF.